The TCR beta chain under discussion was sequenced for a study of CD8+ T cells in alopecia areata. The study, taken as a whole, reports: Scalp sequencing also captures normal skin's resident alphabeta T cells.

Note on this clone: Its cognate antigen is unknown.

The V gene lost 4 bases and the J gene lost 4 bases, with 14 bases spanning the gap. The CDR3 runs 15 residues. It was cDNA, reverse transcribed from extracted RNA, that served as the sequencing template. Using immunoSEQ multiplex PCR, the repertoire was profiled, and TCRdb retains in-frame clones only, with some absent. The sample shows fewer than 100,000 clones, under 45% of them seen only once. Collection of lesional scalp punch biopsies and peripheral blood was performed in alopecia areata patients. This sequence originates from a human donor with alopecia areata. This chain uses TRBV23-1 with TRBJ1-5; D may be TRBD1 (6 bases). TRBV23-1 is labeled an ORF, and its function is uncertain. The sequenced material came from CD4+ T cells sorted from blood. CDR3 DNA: TGCGCCAGCAGTCGGGGCAGAGGGGGAAATCAGCCCCAGCATTTT. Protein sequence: CASSRGRGGNQPQHF.